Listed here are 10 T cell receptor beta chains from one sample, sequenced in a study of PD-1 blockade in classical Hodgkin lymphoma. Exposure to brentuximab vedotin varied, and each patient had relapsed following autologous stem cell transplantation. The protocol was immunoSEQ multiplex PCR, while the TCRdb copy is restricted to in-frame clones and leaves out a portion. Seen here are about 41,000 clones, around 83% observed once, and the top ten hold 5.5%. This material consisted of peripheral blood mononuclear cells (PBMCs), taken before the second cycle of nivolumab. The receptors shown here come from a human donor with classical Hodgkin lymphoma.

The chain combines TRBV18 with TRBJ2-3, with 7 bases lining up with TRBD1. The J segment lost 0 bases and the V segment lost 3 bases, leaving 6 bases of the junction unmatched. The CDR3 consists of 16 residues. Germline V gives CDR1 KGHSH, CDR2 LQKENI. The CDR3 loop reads CASSPSTGLSTDTQYF. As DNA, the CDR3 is TGTGCCAGCTCACCGTCGACAGGGTTGAGCACAGATACGCAGTATTTT.

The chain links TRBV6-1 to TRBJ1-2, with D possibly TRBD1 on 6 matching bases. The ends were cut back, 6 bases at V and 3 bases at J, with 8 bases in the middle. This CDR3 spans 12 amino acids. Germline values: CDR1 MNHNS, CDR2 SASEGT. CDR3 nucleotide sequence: TGTGCCAGCAGGGGGGCAGACTATGGCTACACCTTC. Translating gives CASRGADYGYTF.

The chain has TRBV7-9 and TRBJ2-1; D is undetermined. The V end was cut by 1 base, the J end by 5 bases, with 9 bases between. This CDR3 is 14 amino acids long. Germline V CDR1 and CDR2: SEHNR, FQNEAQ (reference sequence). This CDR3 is CASSLEAGNNEQFF. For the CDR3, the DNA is TGTGCCAGCAGCTTAGAGGCAGGAAACAATGAGCAGTTCTTC.

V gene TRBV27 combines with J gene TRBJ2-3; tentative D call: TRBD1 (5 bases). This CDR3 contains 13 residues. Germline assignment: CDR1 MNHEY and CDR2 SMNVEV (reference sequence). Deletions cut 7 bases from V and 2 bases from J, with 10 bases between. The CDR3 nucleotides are TGTGCCAGCACCACGGACATCACAGATACGCAGTATTTT. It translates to CASTTDITDTQYF.

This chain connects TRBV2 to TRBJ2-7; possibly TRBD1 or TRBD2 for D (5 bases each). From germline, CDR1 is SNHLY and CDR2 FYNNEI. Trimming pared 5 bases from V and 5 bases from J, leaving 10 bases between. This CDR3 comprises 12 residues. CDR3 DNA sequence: TGTGCCAGCAGTATAGGGGACCACGAGCAGTACTTC. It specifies CASSIGDHEQYF.

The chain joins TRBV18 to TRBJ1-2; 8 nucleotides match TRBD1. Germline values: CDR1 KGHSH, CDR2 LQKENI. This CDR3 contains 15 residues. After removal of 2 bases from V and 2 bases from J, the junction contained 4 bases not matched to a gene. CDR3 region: CASSPTGQGNYGYTF. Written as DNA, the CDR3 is TGTGCCAGCTCACCAACTGGACAGGGAAACTATGGCTACACCTTC. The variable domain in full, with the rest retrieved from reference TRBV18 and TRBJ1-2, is NAGVMQNPRHLVRRRGQEARLRCSPMKGHSHVYWYRQLPEEGLKFMVYLQKENIIDESGMPKERFSAEFPKEGPSILRIQQVVRGDSAAYFCASSPTGQGNYGYTFGSGTRLTVV.

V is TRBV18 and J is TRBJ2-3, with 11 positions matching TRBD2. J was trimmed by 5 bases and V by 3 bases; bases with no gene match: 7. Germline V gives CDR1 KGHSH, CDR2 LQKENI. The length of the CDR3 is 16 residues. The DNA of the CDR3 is TGTGCCAGCTCACCTTTAGCGGGGGGGCCACGAGATACGCAGTATTTT. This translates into CASSPLAGGPRDTQYF.

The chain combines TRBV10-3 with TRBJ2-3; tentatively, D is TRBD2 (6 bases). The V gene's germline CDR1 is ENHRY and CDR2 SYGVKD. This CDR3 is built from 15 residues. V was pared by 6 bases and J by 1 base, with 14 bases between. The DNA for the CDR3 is TGTGCCATCAGAACCGGGACTGAGGGCACAGATACGCAGTATTTT. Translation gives CAIRTGTEGTDTQYF.

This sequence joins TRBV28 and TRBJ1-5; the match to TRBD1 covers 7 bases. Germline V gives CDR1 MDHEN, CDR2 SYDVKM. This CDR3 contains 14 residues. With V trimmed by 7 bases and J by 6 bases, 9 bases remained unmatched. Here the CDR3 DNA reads TGTGCCAGCATCTACAGGGGAGCAGGTCAGCCCCAGCATTTT. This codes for CASIYRGAGQPQHF. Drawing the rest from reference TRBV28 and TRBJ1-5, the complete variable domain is DVKVTQSSRYLVKRTGEKVFLECVQDMDHENMFWYRQDPGLGLRLIYFSYDVKMKEKGDIPEGYSVSREKKERFSLILESASTNQTSMYLCASIYRGAGQPQHFGDGTRLSIL.

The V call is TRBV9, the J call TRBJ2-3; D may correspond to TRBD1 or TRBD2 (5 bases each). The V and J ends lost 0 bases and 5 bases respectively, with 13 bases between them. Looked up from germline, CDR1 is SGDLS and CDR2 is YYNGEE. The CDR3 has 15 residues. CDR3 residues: CASSVDWGRRDTQYF. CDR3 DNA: TGTGCCAGCAGCGTAGATTGGGGGAGAAGAGATACGCAGTATTTT.